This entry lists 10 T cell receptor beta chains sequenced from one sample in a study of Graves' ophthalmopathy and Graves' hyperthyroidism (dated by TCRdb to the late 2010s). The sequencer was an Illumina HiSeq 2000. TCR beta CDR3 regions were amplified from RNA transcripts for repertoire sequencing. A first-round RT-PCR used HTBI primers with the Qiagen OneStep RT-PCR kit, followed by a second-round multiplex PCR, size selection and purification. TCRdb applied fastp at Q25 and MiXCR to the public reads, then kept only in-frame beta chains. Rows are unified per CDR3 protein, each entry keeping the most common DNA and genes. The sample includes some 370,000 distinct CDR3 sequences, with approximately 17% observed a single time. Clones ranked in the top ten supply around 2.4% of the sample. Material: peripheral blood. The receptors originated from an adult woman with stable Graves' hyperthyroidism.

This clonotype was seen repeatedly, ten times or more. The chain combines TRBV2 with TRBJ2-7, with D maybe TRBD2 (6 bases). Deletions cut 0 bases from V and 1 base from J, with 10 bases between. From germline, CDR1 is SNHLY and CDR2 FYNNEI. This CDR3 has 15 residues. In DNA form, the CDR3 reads TGTGCCAGCAGTGAAGCGGAGGGTCAATCCTACGAGCAGTACTTC. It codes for CASSEAEGQSYEQYF.

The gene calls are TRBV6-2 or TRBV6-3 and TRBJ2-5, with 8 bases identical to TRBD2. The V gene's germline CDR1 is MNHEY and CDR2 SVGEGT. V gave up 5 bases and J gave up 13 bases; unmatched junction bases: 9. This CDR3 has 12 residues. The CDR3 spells CASSNRLAKGYF. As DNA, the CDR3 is TGTGCCAGCAGTAACCGACTAGCGAAAGGGTACTTC.

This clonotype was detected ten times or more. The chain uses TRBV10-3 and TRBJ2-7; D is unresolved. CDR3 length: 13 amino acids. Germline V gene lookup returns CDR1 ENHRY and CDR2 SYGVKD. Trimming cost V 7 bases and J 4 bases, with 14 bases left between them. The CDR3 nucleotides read TGTGCCATCAAGGGCGGCGAGATTTACGAGCAGTACTTC. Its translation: CAIKGGEIYEQYF.

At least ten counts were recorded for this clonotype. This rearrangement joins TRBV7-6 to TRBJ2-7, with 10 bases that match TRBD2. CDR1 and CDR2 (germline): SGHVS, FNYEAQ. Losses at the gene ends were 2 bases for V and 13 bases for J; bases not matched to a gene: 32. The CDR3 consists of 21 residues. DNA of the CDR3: TGTGCCAGCAGCTTATCGTGGCACCTCTCCGTTACCAACAGCGGGAGGGCCTTCTATTACTTC. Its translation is CASSLSWHLSVTNSGRAFYYF.

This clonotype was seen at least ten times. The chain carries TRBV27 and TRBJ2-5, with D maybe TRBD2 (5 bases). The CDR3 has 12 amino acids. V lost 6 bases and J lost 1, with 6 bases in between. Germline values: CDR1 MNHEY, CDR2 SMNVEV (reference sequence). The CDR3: CASSGGQETQYF. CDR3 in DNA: TGTGCCAGCAGCGGAGGCCAAGAGACCCAGTACTTC.

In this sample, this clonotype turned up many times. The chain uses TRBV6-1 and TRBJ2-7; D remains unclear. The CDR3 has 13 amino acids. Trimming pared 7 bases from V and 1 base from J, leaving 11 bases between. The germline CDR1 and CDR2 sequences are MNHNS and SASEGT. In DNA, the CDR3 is TGTGCCAGCAACGTCCGACAATCCTACGAGCAGTACTTC. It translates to CASNVRQSYEQYF.

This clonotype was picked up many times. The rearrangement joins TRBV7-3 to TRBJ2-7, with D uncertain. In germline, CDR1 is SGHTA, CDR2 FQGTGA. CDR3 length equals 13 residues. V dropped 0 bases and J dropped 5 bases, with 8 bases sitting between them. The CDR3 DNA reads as TGTGCCAGCAGCTTAACAGGGTACGACGAGCAGTACTTC. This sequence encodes CASSLTGYDEQYF.

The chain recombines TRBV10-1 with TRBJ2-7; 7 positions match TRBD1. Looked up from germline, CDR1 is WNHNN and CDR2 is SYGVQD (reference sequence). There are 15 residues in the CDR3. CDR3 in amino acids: CASRDRDSLTVEQWV. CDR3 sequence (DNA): TGCGCCAGCAGGGACCGGGACAGCCTGACGGTGGAGCAGTGGGTG.

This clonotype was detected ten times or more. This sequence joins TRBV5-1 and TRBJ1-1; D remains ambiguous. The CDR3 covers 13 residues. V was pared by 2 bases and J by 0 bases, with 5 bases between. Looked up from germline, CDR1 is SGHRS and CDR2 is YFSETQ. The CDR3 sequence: CASSFTLNTEAFF. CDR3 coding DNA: TGCGCCAGCAGCTTCACATTGAACACTGAAGCTTTCTTT.

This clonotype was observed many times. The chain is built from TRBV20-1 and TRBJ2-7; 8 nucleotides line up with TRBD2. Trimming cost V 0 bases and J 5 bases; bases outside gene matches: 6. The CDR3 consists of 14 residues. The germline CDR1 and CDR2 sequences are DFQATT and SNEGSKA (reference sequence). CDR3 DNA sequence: TGCAGTGCTAGAGATGACGGGAGGGCCAACGAGCAGTACTTC. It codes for CSARDDGRANEQYF.